This T cell receptor (beta chain) was retrieved from a study of Ad26.COV2.S vaccination and SARS-CoV-2 variants. Turning to the study itself: Ad26.COV2.S shots went into the muscle once or twice, 56 days apart.

V lost 0 bases to trimming and J lost 10 bases; unmatched junction nucleotides: 10. The CDR3 loop spans 16 amino acids. Germline V gives CDR1 MNHEY, CDR2 SMNVEV (reference sequence). Regarding treatment: around 19 received Ad26.COV2.S at low or high dose, single or two shots; roughly 5 received placebo; per-sample allocation not given. After the first vaccine or placebo injection, samples were drawn on day 63. Spike of the Wuhan-strain SARS-CoV-2 was expressed by an Ad26 vector, which formed the vaccine. Overall study findings and caveats: Spike-specific TCR breadth was greater in vaccine than placebo recipients. CD8+ and CD4+ T cells specific for spike reportedly responded with substantial breadth after vaccination.

This clone was seen just once. Antigen specificity is unknown. TCRdb's copy holds only in-frame clones and misses some; the assay was immunoSEQ multiplex PCR. The data show more than 300,000 clones, more than 85% seen once. The TCR originated in a person aged 18-60 years who received the Ad26.COV2.S COVID-19 vaccine or a placebo. The chain uses TRBV27 and TRBJ2-1; TRBD2 aligns across 9 bases. Sequencing was performed on peripheral blood, taken in a trial of Ad26.COV2.S vaccine versus placebo. The CDR3 coding sequence is TGTGCCAGCAGTTTATCCCTCTTGGCTAGCGGGATCGAGCAGTTCTTC. Encoded protein: CASSLSLLASGIEQFF.